The 27 T cell receptor beta chains reported below all come from one sample, sequenced in a study of beta chain features in type 1 diabetes. Of the isolated RNA, all was reverse transcribed, and so the sequenced material was expressed TCRB transcripts. Clones were read by immunoSEQ multiplex PCR, and TCRdb kept only the in-frame ones, dropping some. The sample contains 140,000 or so clones, 8% to 13% of which appear only once. Material: naive CD4+ T cells from blood. The receptors originated from a man between 18 and 29 years old in good health.

This clone has a handful of counts. V gene TRBV5-6 combines with J gene TRBJ2-5; the match to TRBD2 covers 7 bases. V trimming: 2 bases; J trimming: 5 bases; junction bases outside the gene matches: 6. The germline CDR1 and CDR2 sequences are SGHDT and YYEEEE. The CDR3 is 14 residues long. CDR3 in DNA: TGTGCCAGCAGCTTCCTAGCGGCTGGTGAGACCCAGTACTTC. Translating it yields CASSFLAAGETQYF.

There are a few counts of this clone. This rearrangement joins TRBV28 to TRBJ1-6; 8 bases align to TRBD1. V lost 7 bases, J lost 1 base, and 9 bases stayed unmatched. The CDR3 has 17 residues. The V gene's germline CDR1 is MDHEN and CDR2 SYDVKM. CDR3 sequence reads: CASTPGQGASYNSPLHF. DNA for the CDR3: TGTGCCAGCACCCCAGGACAGGGAGCATCCTATAATTCACCCCTCCACTTT.

This clone was counted between two and nine times. The chain couples TRBV7-7 to TRBJ2-7, with D unclear. The CDR3 is 13 residues long. V lost 5 bases and J 2 bases, leaving 10 bases between the germline ends. Germline assignment: CDR1 SSHAT and CDR2 FNYEAQ (reference sequence). CDR3: CASSTPPAYEQYF. The CDR3 region has the DNA TGTGCCAGCAGCACACCCCCTGCCTACGAGCAGTACTTC.

Only a few counts were recorded for this clone. The chain carries TRBV27 and TRBJ2-1; 9 nucleotides agree with TRBD1. The CDR3 has 17 residues. Germline CDR1 is MNHEY and CDR2 is SMNVEV (reference sequence). The ends lost 4 bases at V and 7 bases at J; junction bases unmatched: 14. The CDR3 here is CASSYLPPGQGGNEQFF. DNA for the CDR3: TGTGCCAGCAGTTATCTTCCGCCGGGACAGGGCGGAAATGAGCAGTTCTTC.

This clone came up a few times. The rearrangement uses TRBV7-3 and TRBJ2-5; tentative D call: TRBD1 (6 bases). Germline V gene sequence: CDR1 SGHTA, CDR2 FQGTGA. The CDR3 runs 15 residues. Trimming took off 5 bases at V and 4 bases at J, with 17 bases between the two ends. The CDR3 DNA follows: TGTGCCAGCAGCCCAAAGCGCGCAGGGGTAGAGACCCAGTACTTC. This gives the protein CASSPKRAGVETQYF.

This clone was observed a handful of times. The chain links TRBV5-1 to TRBJ2-3, with a tentative D call TRBD2 (5 bases). Germline loops: CDR1 SGHRS, CDR2 YFSETQ. The CDR3 has 14 amino acids. Trimming removed 5 bases at V and 2 bases at J, with 12 bases between. The DNA of the CDR3 is TGCGCCAGCAGTTCCGGACTGCTCACAGATACGCAGTATTTT. Its protein product is CASSSGLLTDTQYF.

This clone was seen only a few times. This chain connects TRBV30 to TRBJ2-7; 10 bases agree with TRBD2. Germline loops: CDR1 GTSNPN, CDR2 SVGIG (reference sequence). V shed 3 bases and J 2 bases; nucleotides not matched to a gene: 4. The CDR3 spans 14 residues. CDR3 residues: CAWRGLAGAYEQYF. The CDR3, as DNA: TGTGCCTGGAGAGGGCTAGCGGGGGCCTACGAGCAGTACTTC.

The V and J genes are TRBV19 and TRBJ1-2; D unclear. Per germline, CDR1 LNHDA and CDR2 SQIVND (reference sequence). The CDR3 runs to 11 residues. Trimming took off 4 bases at V and 8 bases at J, with 8 bases between the two ends. CDR3 sequence reads: CASSTISGYTF. In DNA form, the CDR3 reads TGTGCCAGTAGTACGATAAGCGGCTACACCTTC.

The V and J genes are TRBV19 and TRBJ1-5; TRBD1 might be the D (5 bases). Per the germline V gene, CDR1 is LNHDA and CDR2 is SQIVND (reference sequence). CDR3 length: 16 amino acids. The germline V and J ends were trimmed by 3 bases and 0 bases, with 12 bases remaining between them. The CDR3 sequence is CASSIGGGHSNQPQHF. CDR3 DNA sequence: TGTGCCAGTAGTATCGGGGGGGGTCATAGCAATCAGCCCCAGCATTTT.

This clone has a handful of counts. This chain links TRBV18 with TRBJ2-7; TRBD1 matches 7 bases. Germline V lookup: CDR1 KGHSH, CDR2 LQKENI. The CDR3 sequence is 14 residues long. V shed 2 bases and J 0 bases; nucleotides not matched to a gene: 1. In DNA form, the CDR3 reads TGTGCCAGCTCACCAAACAGGGGCTCCTACGAGCAGTACTTC. Translating it yields CASSPNRGSYEQYF.

This clone was seen more than once but under ten times. This chain links TRBV4-2 with TRBJ2-1; 7 bases fit TRBD2. The germline gives CDR1 LGHNA, CDR2 YNFKEQ. The CDR3 sequence is 15 residues long. With V trimmed by 0 bases and J by 6 bases, 5 bases remained unmatched. CDR3 sequence reads: CASSQEGEGFNEQFF. The CDR3 DNA follows: TGTGCCAGCAGCCAAGAAGGGGAGGGATTCAATGAGCAGTTCTTC.

This CDR3 reads CASSQAQANYGYTF. CDR3 nucleotide sequence: TGCGCCAGCAGCCAAGCCCAGGCTAACTATGGCTACACCTTC. The V gene is TRBV4-3, the J gene TRBJ1-2; D gene unclear. Germline lookup yields CDR1 LGHNA and CDR2 YSLEER. V was pared by 1 base and J by 0 bases, with 6 bases between. This CDR3 contains 14 residues.

The chain is built from TRBV6-6 and TRBJ2-7; the match to TRBD1 covers 7 bases. The V gene end was trimmed by 6 bases and the J gene end by 5 bases; junction bases not matched to a gene: 13. This CDR3 has 15 residues. Looked up from germline, CDR1 is MNHNY and CDR2 is SVGAGI (reference sequence). This chain's CDR3 is CASRATGPLSNEQYF. The CDR3, as DNA: TGTGCCAGCAGGGCGACAGGGCCTCTCTCAAACGAGCAGTACTTC.

There are many counts of this clone. J is TRBJ2-2 and V is TRBV29-1, with TRBD1 as a possible D gene (5 bases). CDR1 is SQVTM, CDR2 ANQGSEA, per germline. The V end lost 3 bases, the J end lost 2 bases, and 10 bases lay between the germline ends. This CDR3 has 14 amino acids. CDR3: CSVDFQGNTGELFF. The CDR3 nucleotides are TGCAGCGTTGATTTCCAGGGTAACACCGGGGAGCTGTTTTTT.

This clone appeared many times. Additional DNA sequences in this sample encode the identical CDR3. The chain couples TRBV18 to TRBJ2-1; possible D gene TRBD1, 5 bases. Germline V gene data show CDR1 as KGHSH and CDR2 as LQKENI. The CDR3 runs 13 residues. Trimming stripped 3 bases from V and 4 bases from J, with 7 bases between. CDR3 DNA sequence: TGTGCCAGCTCACCCACAGGTTACAATGAGCAGTTCTTC. It specifies CASSPTGYNEQFF.

The rearrangement joins TRBV4-3 to TRBJ2-5; possible D gene TRBD2, 6 bases. From germline, CDR1 is LGHNA and CDR2 YSLEER. This CDR3 is 14 amino acids long. V was cut by 3 bases and J by 5 bases, with 13 bases left in between. CDR3: CASSQMGGTETQYF. The CDR3 DNA is TGCGCCAGCAGCCAGATGGGCGGGACGGAGACCCAGTACTTC.

This clone was picked up one time. This chain links TRBV11-2 with TRBJ2-1; 11 bases match TRBD2. Germline assignment: CDR1 SGHAT and CDR2 FQNNGV. The V and J ends lost 1 base and 8 bases, in that order; junction bases with no gene match: 10. The CDR3 totals 17 residues. The CDR3 reads CASSLVVLAGGTDEQFF. The CDR3 DNA follows: TGTGCCAGCAGCTTAGTGGTCCTAGCGGGGGGTACAGATGAGCAGTTCTTC.

The rearrangement joins TRBV6-1 to TRBJ2-3, with D unclear. The V end lost 8 bases, the J end lost 1 base, and 10 bases lay between the germline ends. The germline gives CDR1 MNHNS, CDR2 SASEGT. CDR3 length: 13 amino acids. The DNA of the CDR3 is TGTGCCAGCGAGGCATCGGGCACAGATACGCAGTATTTT. Translation: CASEASGTDTQYF.

The rearrangement joins TRBV30 to TRBJ1-1; tentative D call: TRBD1 (6 bases). Germline values: CDR1 GTSNPN, CDR2 SVGIG (reference sequence). The CDR3 loop spans 15 amino acids. Trimming pared 2 bases from V and 3 bases from J, leaving 16 bases between. In DNA form, the CDR3 reads TGTGCCTGGAGTAACTTGGACAGCTATTACACTGAAGCTTTCTTT. Protein sequence: CAWSNLDSYYTEAFF.

This clone was seen a few times. V usage is TRBV11-2 and J usage is TRBJ2-1; 10 positions match TRBD2. The CDR3 consists of 16 residues. CDR1 and CDR2 (germline): SGHAT, FQNNGV. Trimming cost V 1 base and J 4 bases; bases outside gene matches: 4. CDR3 in DNA: TGTGCCAGCAGCTTAGGTAGGACTAGCGGTTACAATGAGCAGTTCTTC. This encodes CASSLGRTSGYNEQFF. The whole variable domain, remainder taken from reference TRBV11-2 and TRBJ2-1, is EAGVAQSPRYKIIEKRQSVAFWCNPISGHATLYWYQQILGQGPKLLIQFQNNGVVDDSQLPKDRFSAERLKGVDSTLKIQPAKLEDSAVYLCASSLGRTSGYNEQFFGPGTRLTVL.

CDR3 sequence (DNA): TGTGCCAGCAGGGGGACAGGGTTTGGTAATTCACCCCTCCACTTT. Translation: CASRGTGFGNSPLHF. The rearrangement joins TRBV2 to TRBJ1-6; 9 bases match TRBD1. With 6 bases clipped from V and 6 bases from J, the junction kept 6 bases outside the gene matches. CDR1 and CDR2 (germline): SNHLY, FYNNEI. This CDR3 has 15 amino acids.

The rearrangement links TRBV7-2 to TRBJ2-1; the match to TRBD1 covers 8 bases. CDR1 is SGHTA, CDR2 FQGNSA, per germline. The CDR3 extends over 12 amino acids. J lost 9 bases, V lost 6 bases, and 4 bases had no gene match. DNA for the CDR3: TGTGCCAGCAGAGACAGGGGTTTTGAGCAGTTCTTC. It translates to CASRDRGFEQFF.

This clone showed up just a few times. This sequence joins TRBV5-1 and TRBJ1-1; 8 bases map to TRBD1. Trimming at V came to 5 bases and at J to 1 base, leaving 7 bases not matched to a gene. The CDR3 is 15 residues long. Germline V gene lookup returns CDR1 SGHRS and CDR2 YFSETQ. The CDR3 sequence is CASSSTGTGNTEAFF. The CDR3 nucleotides read TGCGCCAGCAGTTCCACCGGGACAGGGAACACTGAAGCTTTCTTT.

This clone was recorded a few times. V and J are TRBV5-1 and TRBJ1-5; 7 bases are shared with TRBD1. The V gene's germline CDR1 is SGHRS and CDR2 YFSETQ. The CDR3 has 15 residues. The junction had 5 bases not matched to a gene; V was cut back by 0 bases and J by 5 bases. For the CDR3, the DNA is TGCGCCAGCAGCTTGGTGACAGGGTCCGATCAGCCCCAGCATTTT. Translated: CASSLVTGSDQPQHF.

The V call is TRBV5-1, the J call TRBJ2-2; TRBD1 matches 7 bases. V shed 5 bases, J shed 2 bases, and the junction held 6 bases outside the gene matches. The germline V gene encodes CDR1 SGHRS and CDR2 YFSETQ. The CDR3 loop spans 15 amino acids. CDR3 bases: TGCGCCAGCAGAACCGGGACAGCTAACACCGGGGAGCTGTTTTTT. This gives the protein CASRTGTANTGELFF. Full variable domain (outside the CDR3, taken from reference TRBV5-1 and TRBJ2-2): KAGVTQTPRYLIKTRGQQVTLSCSPISGHRSVSWYQQTPGQGLQFLFEYFSETQRNKGNFPGRFSGRQFSNSRSEMNVSTLELGDSALYLCASRTGTANTGELFFGEGSRLTVL.

This clone was seen ten or more times. The chain has TRBV28 and TRBJ2-5; a weak D match, TRBD1 (6 bases). With 6 bases removed from V and 2 bases from J, the gap between germline ends came to 13 bases. Looked up from germline, CDR1 is MDHEN and CDR2 is SYDVKM. The CDR3 loop spans 14 amino acids. The CDR3: CASRPQGLQETQYF. The CDR3 DNA sequence: TGTGCCAGCAGGCCTCAGGGGCTACAAGAGACCCAGTACTTC.

The V call is TRBV19, the J call TRBJ1-5; 8 nucleotides line up with TRBD1. The CDR3 is 12 amino acids. J was trimmed by 4 bases and V by 9 bases; bases with no gene match: 2. The germline V gene encodes CDR1 LNHDA and CDR2 SQIVND (reference sequence). CDR3 loop: CASRTGNQPQHF. CDR3 bases: TGTGCCAGCAGGACAGGGAATCAGCCCCAGCATTTT.